This T cell receptor (beta chain) appears in the sequencing data of a study of shared clonotypes between healthy human individuals. Clones were sequenced by immunoSEQ multiplex PCR, and TCRdb holds only the in-frame ones, with some missing. Of over a million clones listed, 98% are singletons. This CDR3 spans 15 amino acids. Germline V gene sequence: CDR1 SGHRS, CDR2 YFSETQ. V shed 6 bases and J shed 2 bases, with 16 bases lying between them. This clonotype was obtained from a man aged 25-40 years in good health. The rearrangement joins TRBV5-1 to TRBJ2-3; D possibly corresponds to TRBD2 (6 bases). The sequenced material came from naive CD4+ T cells sorted from blood. Subset specified: CD45RA+ positively selected. In DNA, the CDR3 is TGCGCCAGCACCCCGGAGGCGGGAACCACAGATACGCAGTATTTT. Protein product: CASTPEAGTTDTQYF.